These 3 T cell receptor beta chains were all obtained from the same sample, sequenced in a study of T cells in Graves' hyperthyroidism and ophthalmopathy. RNA transcripts served as the template for amplifying TCR beta CDR3 regions. HTBI primers were employed in a first-round RT-PCR of the TCR CDR3. TCRdb reprocessed the multiplex PCR reads via MiXCR and lists one record per CDR3 protein. The repertoire consists of hundreds of thousands of distinct CDR3 sequences, with over 35% occurring once and the leading ten covering about 8.9%. Sample: blood. These receptor sequences come from a man between 18 and 29 years old with Graves' hyperthyroidism.

The rearrangement uses TRBV29-1 and TRBJ2-7; the match to TRBD2 covers 7 bases. J lost 5 bases, V lost 7 bases, and 11 bases had no gene match. Germline V gene sequence: CDR1 SQVTM, CDR2 ANQGSEA. The length of the CDR3 is 13 residues. The DNA of the CDR3 is TGCAGCGCCGAGGGGAGGGCCGTCGACGAGCAGTACTTC. Translation: CSAEGRAVDEQYF.

The V and J genes are TRBV7-2 and TRBJ2-2; no clear D gene. V gave up 3 bases and J gave up 8 bases, with 13 bases separating them. The V gene's germline CDR1 is SGHTA and CDR2 FQGNSA. The CDR3 has 14 amino acids. CDR3: CASSFRREGGELFF. The CDR3 DNA reads TGTGCCAGCAGCTTCCGACGCGAAGGAGGGGAGCTGTTTTTT.

This clonotype was detected only once. This may stem from a read error, because a much larger clone lies one nucleotide away. The chain joins TRBV14 to TRBJ2-7, with D possibly matching TRBD2 (6 bases). Germline values: CDR1 SGHDN, CDR2 FVKESK. V lost 2 bases and J lost 9, with 14 bases in between. The CDR3 totals 13 residues. The CDR3 DNA follows: TGTGCCAGCAGCCAACCCGGGACTCGATTGCAGTACTTC. It is translated as CASSQPGTRLQYF.